The T cell receptor (beta chain) described here comes from a study of Tregs in tolerant kidney transplant recipients. The study, taken as a whole, reports: Tregs expanded with activated donor B cells seemed most donor-specific. Biological reproducibility was not directly addressed in this study.

In the case of this clone: Its cognate antigen is unknown.

CD4+CD25+CD127- Tregs, CD4+CD25- non-Tregs, CD4 and CD8 cells were sorted. The data were produced by immunoSEQ multiplex PCR, yet TCRdb's version contains in-frame clones alone and is incomplete. The table has some 16,000 clones, approximately 92% seen once. Per germline, CDR1 SQVTM and CDR2 ANQGSEA. CDR3 length: 13 residues. V shed 8 bases, J shed 3 bases, and the junction held 6 bases outside the gene matches. Sequenced sample: CD8+ T cells from blood. This sequence was found in a human donor in good health. The genes are TRBV29-1 and TRBJ1-2; 10 nucleotides match TRBD1. The CDR3: CSFRDRGDYGYTF. The CDR3 DNA reads as TGCAGCTTCCGGGACAGGGGAGACTATGGCTACACCTTC.